The clone carrying this TCR beta chain was detected ten times or more. Its target is not known. As to time point: sample taken at primary tumor resection. The donors comprised 60 to 80 untreated early-stage non-small cell lung cancer patients. Whole RNA from tumor, nontumor lung or frozen PBMC was sequenced unsorted. These data originate in a study of spatial heterogeneity in lung cancer. Looking at the study overall: Consistent detection of more beta-chain than alpha-chain sequences was observed. Each distinct TCR and UMI combination averaged more than ten appearances in raw reads. Findings and caveats of the study: In tumors, expanded intratumoral alpha and beta TCR counts tracked mutation counts.

TCRdb re-called the 5' RACE reads through MiXCR, storing one row per CDR3 protein. The table includes 15,000 to 20,000 distinct CDR3 sequences, around 6.8% detected once. The CDR3 length is 15 residues. V dropped 0 bases and J dropped 5 bases, with 14 bases sitting between them. Germline V lookup: CDR1 WNHNN, CDR2 SYGVQD (reference sequence). The chain uses TRBV10-1 and TRBJ2-7, with D perhaps assigned TRBD1 or TRBD2 (5 bases each). The starting material was lung tumor tissue, obtained at surgery. This sequence originates from a male donor with early-stage non-small cell lung cancer. Here the CDR3 DNA reads TGCGCCAGCAGTGAGTCGGATGGTATGGGGGACGAGCAGTACTTC. It is translated as CASSESDGMGDEQYF.